This T cell receptor (beta chain) was profiled in a study of post-analysis software for immune sequencing data. Study-level findings and limits: F measure showed strong co-clustering of same-batch samples. The study found significantly lower normalized Chao1 diversity in multiple sclerosis patients than in controls. The study found TRBV5-6, TRBV5-1 and TRBV20-1 among four to six TRBV segments more frequent in patients than controls.

Worth noting for this clonotype: Its antigen is not identified.

The TCR beta cDNA libraries carried unique molecular identifiers. Using its own MiXCR run on the PCR reads, TCRdb lists one record per CDR3 protein. In the table there are 180,000 or so distinct CDR3 sequences, roughly 28% of which are singletons. The V segment lost 0 bases and the J segment 2 bases; nucleotides outside the gene matches: 3. The CDR3 spans 15 residues. Germline V gives CDR1 SGHRS, CDR2 YFSETQ. V gene TRBV5-1 combines with J gene TRBJ2-3; 7 bases align to TRBD1. The sample comprised blood. The clonotype comes from a girl under 18 with multiple sclerosis. CDR3 sequence reads: CASSLADRDTDTQYF. The DNA for the CDR3 is TGCGCCAGCAGCTTGGCAGACAGGGACACAGATACGCAGTATTTT.